This T cell receptor beta chain was sequenced for a study of blood T cell repertoires in COVID-19. Study-wide context: The study drew acute and convalescent COVID-19 samples from the United States, Italy and Spain. PBMCs, B-cell-depleted T cells, or T cells were the source of the cDNA or gDNA that made up the material.

Trimming removed 5 bases from V and 7 bases from J; junction bases left unmatched: 13. The CDR3 length is 16 residues. Germline V gene data show CDR1 as SGDLS and CDR2 as YYNGEE. Per the authors' pipeline: Amplification of reference gene primers was used by the study to estimate nucleated cell counts. This table comes from immunoSEQ multiplex PCR, and its TCRdb copy is limited to in-frame clones, with some not included. Clonal size and the V and J genes are those of that table, whereas D and trimming came from the DNA. The sample shows about 90,000 clones, 70% to 90% of them seen only once. This sequence was found in a human donor in a cohort sampled during active COVID-19. The rearrangement links TRBV9 to TRBJ2-1; TRBD2 matches 9 bases. The sequenced sample was peripheral blood. As DNA, the CDR3 is TGTGCCAGCAGTGGAGGGAGCGGGGGGCCGGAAAATGAGCAGTTCTTC. This encodes CASSGGSGGPENEQFF.